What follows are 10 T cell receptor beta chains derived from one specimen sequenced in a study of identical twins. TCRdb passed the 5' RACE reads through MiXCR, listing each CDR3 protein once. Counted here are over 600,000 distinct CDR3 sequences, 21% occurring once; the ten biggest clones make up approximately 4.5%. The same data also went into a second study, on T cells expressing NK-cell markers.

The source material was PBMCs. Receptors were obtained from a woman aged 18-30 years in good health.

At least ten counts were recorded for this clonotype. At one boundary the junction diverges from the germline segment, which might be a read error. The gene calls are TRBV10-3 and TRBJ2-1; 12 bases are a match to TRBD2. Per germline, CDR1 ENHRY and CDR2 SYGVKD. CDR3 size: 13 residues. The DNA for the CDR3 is TGTGCCATCAGTGACGCTAGCGGGAGGGCCGGGCTCTTC. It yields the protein CAISDASGRAGLF.

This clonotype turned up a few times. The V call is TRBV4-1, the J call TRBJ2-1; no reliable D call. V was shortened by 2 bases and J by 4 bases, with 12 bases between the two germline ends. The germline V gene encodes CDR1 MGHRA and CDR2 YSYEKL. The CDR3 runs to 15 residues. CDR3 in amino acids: CASSQPGWKYNEQFF. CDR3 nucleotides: TGCGCCAGCAGCCAACCAGGATGGAAGTACAATGAGCAGTTCTTC.

CDR3 sequence reads: CASSLFGGTLEETQYF. CDR3 sequence (DNA): TGCGCCAGCAGCTTGTTCGGCGGGACTTTAGAAGAGACCCAGTACTTC. The rearrangement links TRBV5-1 to TRBJ2-5; D possibly corresponds to TRBD2 (6 bases). This CDR3 comprises 16 residues. Germline V CDR1 and CDR2: SGHRS, YFSETQ. The V end was cut by 1 base, the J end by 3 bases, with 16 bases between.

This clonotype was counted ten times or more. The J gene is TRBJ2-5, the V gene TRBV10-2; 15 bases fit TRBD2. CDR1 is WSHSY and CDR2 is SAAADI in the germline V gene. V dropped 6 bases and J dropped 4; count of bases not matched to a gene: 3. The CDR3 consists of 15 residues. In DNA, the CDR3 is TGCGCCAGCAGGGGACTAGCGGGGGGCGGAGAGACCCAGTACTTC. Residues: CASRGLAGGGETQYF.

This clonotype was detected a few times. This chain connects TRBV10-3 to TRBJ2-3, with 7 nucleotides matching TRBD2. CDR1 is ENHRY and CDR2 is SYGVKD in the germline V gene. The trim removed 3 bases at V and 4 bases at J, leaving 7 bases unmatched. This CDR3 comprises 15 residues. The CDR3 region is CAISDAGVASDTQYF. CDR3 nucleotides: TGTGCCATCAGTGATGCGGGAGTGGCGTCAGATACGCAGTATTTT.

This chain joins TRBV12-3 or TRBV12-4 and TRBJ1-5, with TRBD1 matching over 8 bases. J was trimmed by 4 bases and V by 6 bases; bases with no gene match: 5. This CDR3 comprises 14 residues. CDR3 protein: CASRRQGQNQPQHF. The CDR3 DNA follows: TGTGCCAGCAGGCGACAGGGGCAGAATCAGCCCCAGCATTTT.

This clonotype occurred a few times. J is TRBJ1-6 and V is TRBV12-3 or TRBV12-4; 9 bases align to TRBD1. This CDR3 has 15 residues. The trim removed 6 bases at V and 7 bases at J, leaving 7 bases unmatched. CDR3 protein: CASSPVQGANSPLHF. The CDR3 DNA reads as TGTGCCAGCAGCCCCGTACAGGGGGCAAATTCACCCCTCCACTTT.

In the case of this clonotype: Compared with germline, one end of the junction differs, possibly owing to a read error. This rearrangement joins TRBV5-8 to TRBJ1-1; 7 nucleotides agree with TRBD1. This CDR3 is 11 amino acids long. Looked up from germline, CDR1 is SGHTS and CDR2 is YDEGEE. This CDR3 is CASSSYPRTGF. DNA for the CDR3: TGTGCCAGCAGCTCCTATCCCCGGACAGGCTTC.

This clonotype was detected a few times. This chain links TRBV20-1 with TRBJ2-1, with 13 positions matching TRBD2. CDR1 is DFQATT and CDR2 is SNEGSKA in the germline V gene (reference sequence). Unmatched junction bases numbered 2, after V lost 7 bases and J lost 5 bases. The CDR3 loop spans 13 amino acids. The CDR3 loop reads CSGTSGSHNEQFF. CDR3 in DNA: TGCAGTGGGACTAGCGGGAGTCACAATGAGCAGTTCTTC.

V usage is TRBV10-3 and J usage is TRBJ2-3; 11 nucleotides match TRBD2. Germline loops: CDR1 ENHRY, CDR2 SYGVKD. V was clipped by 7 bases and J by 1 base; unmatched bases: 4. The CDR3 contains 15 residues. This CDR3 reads CAIKTLAGGTDTQYF. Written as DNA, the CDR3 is TGTGCCATCAAGACACTAGCGGGGGGCACAGATACGCAGTATTTT.